Included here is one T cell receptor (beta chain) sequence, with context. Its antigen remains unknown. The data are from a study of identical twins. General observations from the study: Invariant MAIT and iNKT cells could partly confound zero-insertion analyses. Monozygotic twins shared more out-of-frame TCR alpha than recombination models predicted.

Template switching created a universal primer site, and the cDNA included unique molecular identifiers. TCRdb analysed the 5' RACE reads with MiXCR anew, one entry per CDR3 protein. The profile shows around 530,000 distinct CDR3 sequences, approximately 16% of them singletons. Germline CDR1 reads MDHEN; CDR2 reads SYDVKM. V gave up 6 bases and J gave up 6 bases, with 14 bases separating them. The CDR3 is made up of 13 amino acids. The sample also formed part of further work on yellow fever vaccine responses in identical twins. That source notes: Vaccine-induced T cell responses in twins were reportedly observed to appear partly convergent, partly personalized.

The clonotype was recovered from a woman aged 18-30 years in good health. Sequenced sample: CD4+ T cells sorted from blood. The chain employs TRBV28 and TRBJ1-2; TRBD1 might be the D (5 bases). CDR3 nucleotide sequence: TGTGCCAGCAGCCTCGGGGGGTGGAATGGCTACACCTTC. Protein sequence: CASSLGGWNGYTF.